The present T cell receptor beta chain was sequenced within a study of T cells after yellow fever vaccination. Study as a whole: Fractions of low cell number were prepared using SMART-Seq v4 Ultra Low Input. Whole-study results and caveats: Most clones from primary vaccination resurfaced after the booster (around 97% CD4, approximately 88% CD8). Clonotypes appearing in both CD4 and CD8 compartments existed, and their share was small. High-abundance clonotypes from the bulk population could contaminate FACS-sorted repertoires.

There are a few counts of this clonotype. Its antigen is unidentified. One entry per CDR3 protein, called by TCRdb with MiXCR from the 5' RACE reads. The data contain hundreds of thousands of distinct CDR3 sequences, approximately 13% of them seen just once; the ten biggest clones take up 14% to 15%. Specimen: PBMCs, collected on the day of the yellow fever booster vaccination. This TCR came from a man aged 30 to 45 who received the YFV17D yellow fever vaccine.

In DNA, the CDR3 is TGCGCCAGCAGCCAAGCACTCGGGGGCAGGAACCAGACCCAGTACTTC. It codes for CASSQALGGRNQTQYF. This chain joins TRBV4-3 and TRBJ2-5; D possibly matches TRBD1 or TRBD2 (6 bases each). Trimming shortened V by 1 base and J by 6 bases, and 18 bases separated the two germline ends. The CDR3 consists of 16 residues. Germline CDR1 and CDR2: LGHNA and YSLEER.